This T cell receptor beta chain was retrieved from a study of early T cells in non-severe SARS-CoV-2 infection. Study in general: It was bulk RNA from unsorted whole blood that was sequenced, and the chains were unpaired.

Whole-study findings and limits: Matching with VDJdb favored anti-spike CD8 responses (missing private and CD4 specificities).

Each single cDNA molecule received a unique molecular identifier. TCRdb reprocessed the 5' RACE reads via MiXCR and lists one record per CDR3 protein. Among 20,000 to 30,000 distinct CDR3 sequences listed, around 4.2% were seen once. This clonotype came up many times. The antigen is unknown. Trimming took off 7 bases at V and 1 base at J, with 13 bases between the two ends. From germline, CDR1 is SQVTM and CDR2 ANQGSEA. The CDR3 contains 14 residues. Material: whole blood. The gene calls are TRBV29-1 and TRBJ2-2; weak D call: TRBD1 (6 bases). This sequence was found in an adult who was a healthcare worker with PCR-confirmed SARS-CoV-2 infection or an uninfected control (not recorded which). CDR3 region: CSARDTQNTGELFF. The CDR3 region has the DNA TGCAGCGCCCGGGACACCCAGAACACCGGGGAGCTGTTTTTT.